The clone carrying this T cell receptor (beta chain) was seen more than once but under ten times. The antigen remains unidentified. The same CDR3 is also encoded by other DNA sequences in this sample. The study reverse transcribed the entire isolated RNA, so it sequenced expressed TCRB transcripts. Read counts averaged roughly 4 million for samples of naive, central memory and regulatory T cells. Assay used: immunoSEQ multiplex PCR; TCRdb lists only in-frame clones, some missing. Of about 660,000 clones listed, 11% to 15% are singletons. This entry comes from a study of beta chain features in type 1 diabetes. Looking at the study overall: There was similarity between patients and healthy donors in age, gender and cell yields.

The study's findings and limits: PCR might preferentially amplify shorter templates, equally in patients and controls. Fewer insertions but more deletions were seen at VDJ junctions in type 1 diabetes patients. Type 1 diabetes patients had TCRB CDR3s that were shorter (moderately but significantly so) in all four CD4+ subsets.

The V segment lost 0 bases and the J segment 3 bases; nucleotides outside the gene matches: 5. The CDR3 loop spans 15 amino acids. Germline V gives CDR1 MNHEY, CDR2 SVGAGI. The source is a man younger than 30 with type 1 diabetes. The chain uses TRBV6-5 and TRBJ2-7; 7 bases match TRBD2. The specimen sequenced was naive CD4+ T cells from blood. For the CDR3, the DNA is TGTGCCAGCAGTTACTCGAGAGCTAGCGGCTACGAGCAGTACTTC. It translates to CASSYSRASGYEQYF.